Shown below are 2 T cell receptor beta chains from a single sample sequenced in a study of regulatory T cells in long-lasting Graves disease. Time point here: newly diagnosed GD, antithyroid drugs for less than 3 months. RNA isolated from PBMCs was used to make the TCR library. Construction of TCR beta libraries relied on iRepertoire HTBI primers and on Arm-PCR targeting CDR3 regions. TCRdb re-analysed the multiplex PCR reads in MiXCR, keeping a single row per CDR3 protein. There are roughly 420,000 distinct CDR3 sequences in the sample; less than 20% occur only once, and about 10% lies in the top ten. A further study also used this sample, focusing on T cells in Graves' hyperthyroidism and ophthalmopathy.

Source: peripheral blood mononuclear cells (PBMCs), taken at new diagnosis, from a patient treated with antithyroid drugs. The receptors derive from a woman aged 25 to 39 with Graves disease.

The chain uses TRBV28 and TRBJ2-5, with 11 bases aligning to TRBD2. CDR1 MDHEN and CDR2 SYDVKM come from the germline V gene. Trimming removed 5 bases from V and 7 bases from J; junction bases left unmatched: 9. The CDR3 runs to 15 residues. In nucleotides, the CDR3 is TGTGCCAGCAGTCTCCATAGCGGGAGGGTCGGGACCCAGTACTTC. Protein product: CASSLHSGRVGTQYF.

This clonotype was found many times. This sequence joins TRBV28 and TRBJ2-1; possibly TRBD1 or TRBD2 for D (5 bases each). Per germline, CDR1 MDHEN and CDR2 SYDVKM. V was cut by 3 bases and J by 6 bases, with 15 bases left in between. The CDR3 extends over 15 amino acids. The CDR3 region is CASSFIGSGGNEQFF. CDR3 nucleotides: TGTGCCAGCAGTTTCATAGGCAGTGGGGGCAATGAGCAGTTCTTC.